Below, 2 T cell receptor beta chains from the same sample are listed, as sequenced in a study of cytomegalovirus exposure and HLA in healthy donors (dated by TCRdb to the late 2010s). Libraries were made using the immunoSEQ multiplex PCR assay. For the multiplex PCR, a mixture combining 60 forward primers for TCR Vbeta segments and 13 reverse primers for TCR Jbeta segments was used. TCRdb limited this immuneACCESS table to in-frame rearrangements with V and J called. A share of clones is missing; checked studies link under half to unresolved V genes, and the rest is unexplained. For this sample the table gives some 110,000 clones, of which roughly 71% were detected only once. About 4% of the sample belongs to the ten largest clones. The source material was PBMCs. These receptors were obtained from a woman in her fifties or sixties in good health and CMV-seropositive.

This clone came up a few times. The chain couples TRBV5-6 to TRBJ2-5; D is possibly TRBD1 (6 bases). The CDR3 runs to 14 residues. Germline loops: CDR1 SGHDT, CDR2 YYEEEE. Trimming left V 2 bases short and J 0 bases short, with 8 bases between. The CDR3 region is CASSFGQNQETQYF. CDR3 DNA sequence: TGTGCCAGCAGCTTCGGACAGAACCAAGAGACCCAGTACTTC.

The table lists this clone with a count of one. The same CDR3 also results from other DNA sequences found in this sample. The chain carries TRBV18 and TRBJ1-1, with TRBD1 matching 9 bases. The CDR3 is made up of 15 amino acids. The germline gives CDR1 KGHSH, CDR2 LQKENI. Trimming took 2 bases from V and 6 from J; bases not matched to a gene: 7. The CDR3 DNA follows: TGTGCCAGCTCACCATCCCGGGACAGGGTTGCTGAAGCTTTCTTT. Encoded protein: CASSPSRDRVAEAFF.